This T cell receptor (beta chain) originates from a study of shared clonotypes between healthy human individuals. Broader study findings: The rarefaction results pointed to incomplete sorted-subset sequencing despite large depth. About 5% was the fraction of naive CD4 clonotypes found shared across a handful of donors. Few donors restricted represented genetic and exposure-history diversity.

This clone was counted a single time. What it binds is unknown. Libraries were prepared by immunoSEQ multiplex PCR; TCRdb keeps only in-frame clonotypes and omits some of them. The sample carries approximately 2,200,000 clones, 93% recorded once. V shed 6 bases and J 5 bases; nucleotides not matched to a gene: 12. The CDR3 spans 16 residues. Germline V lookup: CDR1 SNHLY, CDR2 FYNNEI. The naive CD8 fraction comprised CD45RO-negative cells positively selected for CCR7 and excluded terminally differentiated effector memory CD45RA+ cells. Caucasian adults living in Nashville, Tennessee, provided all samples.

The source is a man between 18 and 35 years old in good health. Some clones in this sample may be carry-over from other donors' samples. V is TRBV2 and J is TRBJ2-1; TRBD1 matches at 8 bases. Material for sequencing was naive CD8+ T cells from PBMCs. The CDR3 loop is CASRVPWQGANNEQFF. CDR3 nucleotides: TGTGCCAGCAGGGTGCCATGGCAGGGGGCGAACAATGAGCAGTTCTTC.